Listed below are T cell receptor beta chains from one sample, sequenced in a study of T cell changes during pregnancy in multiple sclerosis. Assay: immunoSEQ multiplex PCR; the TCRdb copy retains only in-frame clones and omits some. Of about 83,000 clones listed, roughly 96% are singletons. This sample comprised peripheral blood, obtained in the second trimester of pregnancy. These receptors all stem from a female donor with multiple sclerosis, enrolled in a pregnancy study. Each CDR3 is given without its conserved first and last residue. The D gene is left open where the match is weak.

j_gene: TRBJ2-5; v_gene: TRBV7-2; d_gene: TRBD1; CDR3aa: ASSLARTGQETQY
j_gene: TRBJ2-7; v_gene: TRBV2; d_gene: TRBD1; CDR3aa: ASTWDRPYEQY
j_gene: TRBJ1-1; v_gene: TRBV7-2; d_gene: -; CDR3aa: ASSLWGSREAF
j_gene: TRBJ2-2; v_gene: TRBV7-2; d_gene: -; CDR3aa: ASSFSRLNTGELF
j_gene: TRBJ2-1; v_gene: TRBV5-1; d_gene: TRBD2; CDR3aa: ASSLEGLAEQF
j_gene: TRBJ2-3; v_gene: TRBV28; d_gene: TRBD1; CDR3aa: ASSPRQGYTDTQY
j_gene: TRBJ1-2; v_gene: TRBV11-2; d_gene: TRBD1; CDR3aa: ASDRGNYGYT
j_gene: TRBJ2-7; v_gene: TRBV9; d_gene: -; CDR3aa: ASSVAASVTYEQY
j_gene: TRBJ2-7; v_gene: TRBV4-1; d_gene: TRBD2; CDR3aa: ASSQVTGGPPDEQY
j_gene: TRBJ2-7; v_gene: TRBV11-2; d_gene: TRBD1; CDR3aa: ASSLAGTGISYEQY
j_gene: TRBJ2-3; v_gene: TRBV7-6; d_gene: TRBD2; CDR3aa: ASSSDPRTGLEHPTDTQY
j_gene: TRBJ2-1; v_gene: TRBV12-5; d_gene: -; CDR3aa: ASGPSRQAHEQF
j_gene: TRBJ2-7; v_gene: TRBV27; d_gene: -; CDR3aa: ASSFQGLPQRYEQY